The next 6 T cell receptor beta chains were all read from a single sample in a study of CD8+CD57+ T cells in acquired aplastic anemia. The study profiled TCR beta VDJ and CDR3 using genomic DNA as template. Each CDR3 protein gets one entry after TCRdb re-called the reads with MiXCR. Among some 160,000 distinct CDR3 sequences, around 47% were seen once, and the ten largest hold 3.2%. All patients picked for sequencing had shown, by flow cytometry, an expansion of CD8+CD57+ cells. Sequencing was done on a sample of sorted CD4+, CD8+, or CD8+CD57+ T cells (not recorded which) from PBMCs. The receptors derive from a human donor with aplastic anemia.

The rearrangement joins TRBV10-3 to TRBJ1-2; 9 bases match TRBD1. CDR1 is ENHRY and CDR2 is SYGVKD in the germline V gene. The CDR3 is 14 residues long. Losses at the gene ends were 6 bases for V and 7 bases for J; bases not matched to a gene: 9. Written as DNA, the CDR3 is TGTGCCATCAGGGAGGACAGGGGTGTAGGTGGCTACACCTTC. Residues: CAIREDRGVGGYTF.

With regard to this clonotype: A much larger clone sits a single nucleotide away, making a read error possible. This chain joins TRBV2 and TRBJ2-3; 7 bases line up with TRBD2. J gave up 1 base and V 4 bases, and 5 bases lay outside the gene matches. Germline CDR1 and CDR2: SNHLY and FYNNEI. The CDR3 consists of 15 residues. CDR3 protein: CASSGVGRGTDTQYF. For the CDR3, the DNA is TGTGCCAGCAGTGGCGTGGGGAGGGGCACAGATACGCAGTATTTT.

There are many counts of this clonotype. CDR3 nucleotide sequence: TGCAGCGTTCGGACCGGGGGGTTCTACGAGCAGTACTTC. Its protein is CSVRTGGFYEQYF. The chain carries TRBV29-1 and TRBJ2-7, with 7 bases aligning to TRBD2. V was clipped by 5 bases and J by 3 bases; unmatched bases: 7. The CDR3 runs to 13 residues. Germline-derived CDR1 and CDR2 are SQVTM and ANQGSEA.

For the CDR3, the DNA is TGTGCCAGCAGCTCCTCACAGGGTGGATACGAGCAGTACTTC. Protein product: CASSSSQGGYEQYF. The chain links TRBV5-5 to TRBJ2-7; tentative D call: TRBD1 (6 bases). The CDR3 is 14 amino acids. Looked up from germline, CDR1 is SGHKS and CDR2 is YYEKEE (reference sequence). Trimming removed 3 bases at V and 4 bases at J, with 14 bases between.

The chain recombines TRBV19 with TRBJ2-6; D remains unclear. The length of the CDR3 is 13 residues. The V gene's germline CDR1 is LNHDA and CDR2 SQIVND (reference sequence). V lost 5 bases to trimming and J lost 4 bases, with 6 bases between them. This CDR3 reads CASSQSGANVLTF. CDR3 in DNA: TGTGCCAGTAGTCAGAGCGGGGCCAACGTCCTGACTTTC.

Worth noting for this clonotype: The junction does not match germline at one end; this may be a read error. The J gene is TRBJ2-7, the V gene TRBV10-3; D is undetermined. Germline V gene data show CDR1 as ENHRY and CDR2 as SYGVKD. The CDR3 length is 12 residues. CDR3 DNA sequence: TGTGCCGTCAGTGAGGCAGCCTACGAGCAGTACTTC. This gives the protein CAVSEAAYEQYF.